The clone carrying this T cell receptor (beta chain) was seen at least ten times. The CDR3 has 16 amino acids. The germline V gene has CDR1 LNHDA and CDR2 SQIVND (reference sequence). Losses at the gene ends were 7 bases for V and 5 bases for J; bases not matched to a gene: 11. TCRdb called the reads again in MiXCR, with one record for every CDR3 protein. The data contain fewer than 250,000 distinct CDR3 sequences, 10% to 15% of them singletons. This specimen belongs to a study of T cell repertoires in cytomegalovirus infection. The sequenced sample was PBMCs. The TCR was taken from a human donor in good health (CMV status not recorded). Some clones in this sample may be carry-over from other donors' samples. The chain links TRBV19 to TRBJ2-5, with 12 bases fitting TRBD2. The CDR3 region is CASTPSGGAVGETQYF. The CDR3 bases are TGTGCCAGTACCCCTAGCGGGGGGGCCGTCGGTGAGACCCAGTACTTC.